Presented here are 10 T cell receptor beta chains from one specimen sequenced in a study of T cell responses to AZD1222 COVID-19 vaccine. Assay: immunoSEQ multiplex PCR; the TCRdb copy retains only in-frame clones and omits some. The sample includes 95,000 to 150,000 clones, 86% of them seen just once. The material was peripheral blood, obtained on day 0 of AZD1222 vaccination. Receptor source: an adult in good health.

This chain joins TRBV6-1 and TRBJ2-7; possibly TRBD2 for D (6 bases). Germline-derived CDR1 and CDR2 are MNHNS and SASEGT. V lost 3 bases and J lost 1, with 10 bases in between. The CDR3 is made up of 14 amino acids. This chain's CDR3 is CASSDLGTSYEQYF. The CDR3 bases are TGTGCCAGCAGTGACCTGGGGACTTCCTACGAGCAGTACTTC.

This chain joins TRBV7-2 and TRBJ2-7; D ambiguous. The CDR3 contains 15 residues. Trimming stripped 2 bases from V and 0 bases from J, with 11 bases between. The germline gives CDR1 SGHTA, CDR2 FQGNSA. The CDR3 DNA reads as TGTGCCAGCAGCTTAAATGGTCTTAGCTCCTACGAGCAGTACTTC. As protein: CASSLNGLSSYEQYF.

This chain joins TRBV2 and TRBJ1-2; 8 positions agree with TRBD1. The germline CDR1 and CDR2 sequences are SNHLY and FYNNEI. CDR3 length: 16 amino acids. V shed 1 base, J shed 4 bases, and the junction held 8 bases outside the gene matches. The CDR3: CASSEVTTGARYGYTF. DNA of the CDR3: TGTGCCAGCAGTGAAGTGACGACAGGGGCTCGCTATGGCTACACCTTC.

J is TRBJ2-1 and V is TRBV7-2; 9 positions match TRBD1. This CDR3 has 16 residues. V was pared by 6 bases and J by 1 base, with 7 bases of the junction left unmatched. Germline CDR1 and CDR2: SGHTA and FQGNSA. CDR3 in DNA: TGTGCCAGCAGTTCCGGGACAGGGATTTCCTACAATGAGCAGTTCTTC. This sequence encodes CASSSGTGISYNEQFF.

This chain connects TRBV7-3 to TRBJ2-3, with TRBD1 matching 9 bases. Per the germline V gene, CDR1 is SGHTA and CDR2 is FQGTGA. The length of the CDR3 is 15 residues. Trimming cost V 2 bases and J 0 bases; bases outside gene matches: 0. CDR3 region: CASSLGTGSTDTQYF. In nucleotides, the CDR3 is TGTGCCAGCAGCTTAGGGACAGGGAGCACAGATACGCAGTATTTT.

The chain employs TRBV5-8 and TRBJ2-1, with 9 bases lining up with TRBD2. Trimming cost V 3 bases and J 7 bases; bases outside gene matches: 14. CDR3 length: 17 amino acids. Germline V CDR1 and CDR2: SGHTS, YDEGEE. CDR3 nucleotide sequence: TGTGCCAGCAGCTCCTTTATGAGTAGCGGGAGCATTAATGAGCAGTTCTTC. Amino acids: CASSSFMSSGSINEQFF.

V and J are TRBV28 and TRBJ2-7, with 8 bases that match TRBD2. Germline V gives CDR1 MDHEN, CDR2 SYDVKM. This CDR3 comprises 17 residues. V lost 6 bases and J lost 2; bases outside the gene matches: 15. CDR3 sequence: CASRTPGGRSITYEQYF. CDR3 nucleotides: TGTGCCAGCAGAACCCCGGGGGGGCGTTCCATTACCTACGAGCAGTACTTC.

V usage is TRBV5-1 and J usage is TRBJ2-3, with 10 bases aligning to TRBD2. After removal of 0 bases from V and 5 bases from J, the junction contained 6 bases not matched to a gene. Germline CDR1 SGHRS, CDR2 YFSETQ. The length of the CDR3 is 16 residues. The CDR3 protein is CASSLEGSGGRDTQYF. The CDR3 DNA is TGCGCCAGCAGCTTGGAAGGTAGCGGGGGGCGAGATACGCAGTATTTT.

The chain employs TRBV30 and TRBJ2-7, with a weak D call TRBD1 (5 bases). The germline CDR1 and CDR2 sequences are GTSNPN and SVGIG (reference sequence). The CDR3 sequence is 12 residues long. Trimming shortened V by 7 bases and J by 2 bases, and 12 bases separated the two germline ends. For the CDR3, the DNA is TGTGCCTTCGACTTGGGGCCCTACGAGCAGTACTTC. Translating gives CAFDLGPYEQYF. The variable domain in full, completed from reference TRBV30 and TRBJ2-7, reads SQTIHQWPATLVQPVGSPLSLECTVEGTSNPNLYWYRQAAGRGLQLLFYSVGIGQISSEVPQNLSASRPQDRQFILSSKKLLLSDSGFYLCAFDLGPYEQYFGPGTRLTVT.

This clone has just a few counts. The rearrangement joins TRBV4-1 to TRBJ1-2; TRBD1 aligns across 8 bases. CDR3 length equals 14 residues. Trimming took 4 bases from V and 6 from J; bases not matched to a gene: 7. In germline, CDR1 is MGHRA, CDR2 YSYEKL. CDR3 in DNA: TGCGCCAGCAGCCGCATCCCAGGGGGCGATGGCTACACCTTC. It codes for CASSRIPGGDGYTF.